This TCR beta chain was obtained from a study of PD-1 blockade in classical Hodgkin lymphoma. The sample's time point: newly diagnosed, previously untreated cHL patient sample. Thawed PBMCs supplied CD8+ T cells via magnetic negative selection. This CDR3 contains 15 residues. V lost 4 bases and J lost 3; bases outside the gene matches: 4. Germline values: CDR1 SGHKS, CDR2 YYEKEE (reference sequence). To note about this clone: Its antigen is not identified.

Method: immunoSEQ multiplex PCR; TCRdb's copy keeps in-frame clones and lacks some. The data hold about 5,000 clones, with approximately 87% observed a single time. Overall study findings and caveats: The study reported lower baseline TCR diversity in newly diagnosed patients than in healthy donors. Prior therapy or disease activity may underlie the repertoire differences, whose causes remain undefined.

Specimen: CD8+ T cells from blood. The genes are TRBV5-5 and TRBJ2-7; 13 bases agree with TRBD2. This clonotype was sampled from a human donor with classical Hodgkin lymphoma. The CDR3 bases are TGTGCCAGCAGCGCCTGGACTAGCGGGAGCTACGAGCAGTACTTC. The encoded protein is CASSAWTSGSYEQYF.